This TCR beta chain was identified in a study of blood T cell repertoires in COVID-19. Turning to the study itself: COVID-19 samples from acute and convalescent phases originated in the United States, Italy and Spain. Sample material is recorded as cDNA or gDNA derived from T cells, B-cell-depleted T cells, or PBMCs.

As originally analysed: Estimates of nucleated cell counts were drawn from the amplification of reference gene primers. Produced via immunoSEQ multiplex PCR; TCRdb's table is partial and in-frame only. For V, J and clone size, that table is used; D and trimming come from the DNA. Of nearly 250,000 clones in the sample, roughly 86% are singletons; the top ten hold 1.5% to 2%. Germline CDR1 and CDR2: SEHNR and FQNEAQ (reference sequence). The CDR3 runs to 19 residues. Unmatched junction bases numbered 22, after V lost 2 bases and J lost 9 bases. The sequencing input was peripheral blood. The chain has TRBV7-9 and TRBJ1-1, with 9 bases aligning to TRBD1. The TCR comes from an older woman who had recovered from COVID-19. The CDR3 nucleotides are TGTGCCAGCAGCTTACATGGGGGCTCGGGACAGGGAAGAGGTGAAAAAGCTTTCTTT. This encodes CASSLHGGSGQGRGEKAFF.